This T cell receptor beta chain was recorded in a study of regulatory T cells in long-lasting Graves disease. Study outcomes and limitations: It was peripheral blood alone, not thyroid tissue, that was studied. For persistent Graves' patients, TCR diversity was lower than for newly diagnosed ones. Newly diagnosed patients shared around 910 public clonotypes; persistent patients shared more than 2,500.

As to this clonotype: Antigen unknown.

Time point described: persistent/refractory GD, antithyroid drugs over 5 years with positive TRAb. The authors made the TCR library using RNA they extracted from PBMCs. The authors built TCR beta libraries using iRepertoire HTBI primers and Arm-PCR of CDR3 regions. One entry per CDR3 protein, called by TCRdb with MiXCR from the multiplex PCR reads. The sample has roughly 490,000 distinct CDR3 sequences; about 20% are singletons. The TCR was taken from a female donor with Graves disease. The material sequenced was peripheral blood mononuclear cells (PBMCs), taken when the disease was refractory, from a patient treated with antithyroid drugs.

The CDR3 coding sequence is TGTGCCAGCAGCCACCTCTTCCAGACAGGGCAAGAGACCCAGTACTTC. This translates into CASSHLFQTGQETQYF. This chain links TRBV11-3 with TRBJ2-5, with 7 bases identical to TRBD1. The germline V gene encodes CDR1 SGHNT and CDR2 YENEEA. V trimming: 5 bases; J trimming: 2 bases; junction bases outside the gene matches: 11. The CDR3 is 16 amino acids.